The sequence of this T cell receptor (beta chain) was determined in a study of regulatory T cells in long-lasting Graves disease. Study-level points and caveats: TRBV28, TRBJ1-2 and TRBJ2-5 emerged as the favored segments in persistent disease.

Time point of the sample: persistent/refractory GD, antithyroid drugs over 5 years with positive TRAb. There was RNA extracted from PBMCs, and the TCR library was made from it. With respect to this clonotype: Its cognate antigen is unknown.

With iRepertoire HTBI primers and Arm-PCR of CDR3 regions, TCR beta libraries were built. From the multiplex PCR reads, TCRdb called clonotypes with MiXCR, one entry per CDR3 protein. The table lists a few hundred thousand distinct CDR3 sequences, roughly 21% of them singletons. Per the germline V gene, CDR1 is SGDLS and CDR2 is YYNGEE. V shed 0 bases and J shed 5 bases, with 8 bases lying between them. The CDR3 runs 13 residues. This TCR derives from a female donor with Graves disease. Sample: peripheral blood mononuclear cells (PBMCs), taken when the disease was refractory, from a patient treated with antithyroid drugs. The chain carries TRBV9 and TRBJ1-1; D remains unclear. CDR3 sequence reads: CASSVDVGTEAFF. The CDR3 DNA sequence: TGTGCCAGCAGCGTAGATGTGGGAACTGAAGCTTTCTTT.